This record looks at one T cell receptor (beta chain) sequence and its context. Germline values: CDR1 SGHVS, CDR2 FQNEAQ. CDR3 length: 13 amino acids. V was cut by 9 bases and J by 0 bases, with 9 bases left in between. The data stem from a study of control samples from healthy donors and cancer patients. Assay used: immunoSEQ multiplex PCR; TCRdb lists only in-frame clones, some missing. Among some 410,000 clones listed, more than 80% were seen once. The chain recombines TRBV7-8 with TRBJ2-1; no reliable D call. The sample consisted of PBMCs. This receptor was obtained from a man aged 40-50 years with head and neck cancer. CDR3 in amino acids: CASHYISYNEQFF. CDR3 nucleotide sequence: TGTGCCAGTCACTATATCTCCTACAATGAGCAGTTCTTC.